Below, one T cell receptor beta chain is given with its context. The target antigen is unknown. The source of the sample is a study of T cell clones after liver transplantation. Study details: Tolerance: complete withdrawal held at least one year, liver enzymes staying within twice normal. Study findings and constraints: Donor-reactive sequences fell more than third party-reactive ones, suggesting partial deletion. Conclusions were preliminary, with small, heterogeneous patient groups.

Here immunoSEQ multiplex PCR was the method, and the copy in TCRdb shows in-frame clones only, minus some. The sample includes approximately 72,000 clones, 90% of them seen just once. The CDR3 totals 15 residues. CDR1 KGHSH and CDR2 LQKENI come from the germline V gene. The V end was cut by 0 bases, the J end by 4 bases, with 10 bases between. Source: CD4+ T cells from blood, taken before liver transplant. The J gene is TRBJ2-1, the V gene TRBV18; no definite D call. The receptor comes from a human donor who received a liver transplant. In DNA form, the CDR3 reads TGTGCCAGCTCACCACCCGTCCGCATGTACAATGAGCAGTTCTTC. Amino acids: CASSPPVRMYNEQFF.